The 25 T cell receptor beta chains in this list originate from one sample, sequenced in a study of response to subunit inactivated influenza vaccine. TCRdb used MiXCR to reprocess the RT-PCR reads, holding one entry per CDR3 protein. The table has about 650,000 distinct CDR3 sequences, about 14% seen once. The sequencing here drew on PBMCs from blood, taken roughly 2 weeks before vaccination. These TCRs come from a man in his forties or fifties who received an inactivated influenza vaccine.

This clonotype was picked up a small number of times. The rearrangement joins TRBV7-2 to TRBJ2-3, with D possibly TRBD1 on 6 matching bases. CDR1 is SGHTA and CDR2 is FQGNSA in the germline V gene. V was pared by 5 bases and J by 0 bases, with 12 bases between. CDR3 length equals 15 residues. The CDR3 protein is CASSPFGGSTDTQYF. CDR3 nucleotides: TGTGCCAGCAGCCCCTTTGGGGGCAGCACAGATACGCAGTATTTT.

This clonotype was detected a few times. The rearrangement uses TRBV28 and TRBJ1-2; D is perhaps TRBD1 (6 bases). Germline V gives CDR1 MDHEN, CDR2 SYDVKM. The CDR3 covers 14 residues. V was clipped by 6 bases and J by 4 bases, with 15 bases between them. The CDR3 sequence is CASSKTGTTYGYTF. DNA of the CDR3: TGTGCCAGCAGCAAAACCGGGACAACCTATGGCTACACCTTC.

This clonotype was observed a handful of times. One junction end does not reproduce the germline sequence, and a read error may be involved. The CDR3 region has the DNA TGTGCCAGCAGTCTAGCCGTCTATGAGCAGTTCTTC. Translated: CASSLAVYEQFF. The chain joins TRBV12-3 or TRBV12-4 to TRBJ2-1; D is possibly TRBD2 (5 bases). The CDR3 spans 12 residues.

V and J are TRBV15 and TRBJ2-1, with 8 nucleotides matching TRBD2. The germline gives CDR1 LNHNV, CDR2 YYDKDF (reference sequence). The CDR3 consists of 16 residues. The ends lost 0 bases at V and 3 bases at J; junction bases unmatched: 4. The DNA for the CDR3 is TGTGCCACCAGCAGAGATCGGACTAGCTACTACAATGAGCAGTTCTTC. Translated, it gives CATSRDRTSYYNEQFF.

V gene TRBV5-1 combines with J gene TRBJ1-5; 10 nucleotides agree with TRBD1. CDR3 length: 15 amino acids. Per germline, CDR1 SGHRS and CDR2 YFSETQ. V trimming: 6 bases; J trimming: 2 bases; junction bases outside the gene matches: 5. CDR3 coding DNA: TGCGCCAGCATCCGGGACAGGGGATGCAATCAGCCCCAGCATTTT. Protein product: CASIRDRGCNQPQHF.

This clonotype was observed a few times. The gene calls are TRBV30 and TRBJ1-5; TRBD1 might be the D (5 bases). Germline lookup yields CDR1 GTSNPN and CDR2 SVGIG (reference sequence). The CDR3 is 12 residues long. The germline V and J ends were trimmed by 5 bases and 9 bases, with 14 bases remaining between them. CDR3 loop: CAWGGSGRPQHF. For the CDR3, the DNA is TGTGCCTGGGGGGGGTCGGGTAGGCCCCAGCATTTT.

The chain uses TRBV20-1 and TRBJ2-7; a weak D match, TRBD2 (6 bases). This CDR3 comprises 12 residues. The V and J ends lost 4 bases and 7 bases respectively, with 14 bases between them. From germline, CDR1 is DFQATT and CDR2 SNEGSKA (reference sequence). The CDR3 is CSAKRPGGEQYF. In DNA form, the CDR3 reads TGCAGTGCTAAACGTCCCGGAGGGGAGCAGTACTTC.

V gene TRBV6-1 combines with J gene TRBJ1-6; perhaps TRBD1 as D (5 bases). The germline gives CDR1 MNHNS, CDR2 SASEGT. V was trimmed by 5 bases and J by 5 bases, leaving 10 bases between them. The CDR3 covers 14 residues. The CDR3 protein is CASSQGLDNSPLHF. The CDR3 DNA reads as TGTGCCAGCAGTCAGGGACTCGATAATTCACCCCTCCACTTT.

This clonotype came up a few times. V and J are TRBV13 and TRBJ2-2; a possible D gene is TRBD2 (5 bases). CDR3 length: 16 amino acids. In germline, CDR1 is PRHDT, CDR2 FYEKMQ (reference sequence). V lost 0 bases, J lost 2 bases, and 10 bases lay in between. The CDR3 nucleotides are TGTGCCAGCAGCTTAGGCGTTCGGGAAAACACCGGGGAGCTGTTTTTT. This sequence encodes CASSLGVRENTGELFF.

The chain combines TRBV20-1 with TRBJ2-1; D gene uncertain. CDR1 and CDR2 (germline): DFQATT, SNEGSKA (reference sequence). V was trimmed by 3 bases and J by 10 bases, leaving 7 bases between them. The CDR3 totals 10 residues. As DNA, the CDR3 is TGCAGTGCTAGGCGACGGGAGCAGTTCTTC. Its protein is CSARRREQFF.

This clonotype has more than one count but fewer than ten. The rearrangement joins TRBV7-2 to TRBJ2-3; tentative D call: TRBD2 (5 bases). V gave up 1 base and J gave up 4 bases, with 12 bases separating them. In germline, CDR1 is SGHTA, CDR2 FQGNSA. This CDR3 has 15 amino acids. The CDR3 region has the DNA TGTGCCAGCAGCTTAGTACTAGTCGCTTCAGATACGCAGTATTTT. Translated, it gives CASSLVLVASDTQYF.

The V gene is TRBV7-6, the J gene TRBJ2-3; D assignment may be TRBD1 or TRBD2 (6 bases each). The CDR3 spans 15 residues. Trimming left V 6 bases short and J 11 bases short, with 24 bases between. Germline V CDR1 and CDR2: SGHVS, FNYEAQ. CDR3 in DNA: TGTGCCAGCAGACAGAACCGGGGGCTCGAGGGTGAGCAGTATTTT. The encoded protein is CASRQNRGLEGEQYF. Full variable domain (missing parts from reference TRBV7-6 and TRBJ2-3): GAGVSQSPRYKVTKRGQDVALRCDPISGHVSLYWYRQALGQGPEFLTYFNYEAQQDKSGLPNDRFSAERPEGSISTLTIQRTEQRDSAMYRCASRQNRGLEGEQYFGPGTRLTVL.

V is TRBV29-1 and J is TRBJ1-1; 7 bases fit TRBD1. The CDR3 sequence is 13 residues long. Germline CDR1 reads SQVTM; CDR2 reads ANQGSEA. Trimming took 7 bases from V and 3 from J; bases not matched to a gene: 8. CDR3 in DNA: TGCAGCGGACAGGGTAGATTGTACACTGAAGCTTTCTTT. Protein product: CSGQGRLYTEAFF.

This clonotype was seen only once. V is TRBV5-1 and J is TRBJ2-1; 8 bases fit TRBD1. Germline CDR1 is SGHRS and CDR2 is YFSETQ. The trim removed 4 bases at V and 5 bases at J, leaving 8 bases unmatched. The CDR3 has 15 residues. CDR3 bases: TGCGCCAGCAGCAGCAGGACAGGGTACGACAATGAGCAGTTCTTC. Translating it yields CASSSRTGYDNEQFF.

This clonotype was recorded many times. This chain uses TRBV2 with TRBJ2-5; D assignment may be TRBD1 or TRBD2 (5 bases each). The ends were cut back, 11 bases at V and 3 bases at J, with 16 bases in the middle. This CDR3 is built from 13 residues. The germline gives CDR1 SNHLY, CDR2 FYNNEI. Written as DNA, the CDR3 is TGTGCCGAAAGCCGGGACGGCGAAGAGACCCAGTACTTC. Its protein product is CAESRDGEETQYF.

This clonotype was detected a few times. This chain uses TRBV20-1 with TRBJ2-5, with D perhaps TRBD2 (5 bases). Germline CDR1 DFQATT, CDR2 SNEGSKA (reference sequence). CDR3 size: 13 residues. V was shortened by 1 base and J by 1 base, with 7 bases between the two germline ends. CDR3 DNA: TGCAGTGCTAGAGCCGGACTCCAAGAGACCCAGTACTTC. Translating gives CSARAGLQETQYF.

This rearrangement joins TRBV2 to TRBJ2-2; 8 nucleotides align to TRBD1. From germline, CDR1 is SNHLY and CDR2 FYNNEI. The CDR3 covers 13 residues. V trimming: 8 bases; J trimming: 7 bases; junction bases outside the gene matches: 6. The CDR3 DNA follows: TGTGCCAGCGGCAGGGGGCTTGGCGGGGAGCTGTTTTTT. It is translated as CASGRGLGGELFF.

J is TRBJ2-7 and V is TRBV6-5, with 9 bases aligning to TRBD2. This CDR3 has 16 amino acids. Germline V gene data show CDR1 as MNHEY and CDR2 as SVGAGI. J gave up 6 bases and V 2 bases, and 11 bases lay outside the gene matches. The DNA for the CDR3 is TGTGCCAGCAGTTACGGCCTAGCGGGGCCCCGGGGCGAGCAGTACTTC. Its translation is CASSYGLAGPRGEQYF.

In this sample, this clonotype turned up a few times. The chain is built from TRBV11-2 and TRBJ2-1; 7 nucleotides line up with TRBD2. The CDR3 loop spans 13 amino acids. V lost 0 bases, J lost 9 bases, and 2 bases stayed unmatched. Germline V gene data show CDR1 as SGHAT and CDR2 as FQNNGV. The chain's CDR3 is CASSLDREVEQFF. As DNA, the CDR3 is TGTGCCAGCAGCTTAGATCGGGAGGTTGAGCAGTTCTTC. The full variable domain, its missing parts supplied by reference TRBV11-2 and TRBJ2-1, is EAGVAQSPRYKIIEKRQSVAFWCNPISGHATLYWYQQILGQGPKLLIQFQNNGVVDDSQLPKDRFSAERLKGVDSTLKIQPAKLEDSAVYLCASSLDREVEQFFGPGTRLTVL.

The chain is built from TRBV9 and TRBJ2-3; D might be TRBD1 or TRBD2, each matching 6 bases. This CDR3 has 16 amino acids. Trimming removed 4 bases from V and 0 bases from J, with 15 bases in between. In germline, CDR1 is SGDLS, CDR2 YYNGEE. The CDR3 is CASSPGGGSSTDTQYF. The CDR3 DNA follows: TGTGCCAGCAGCCCAGGAGGGGGTTCTAGCACAGATACGCAGTATTTT.

The chain has TRBV7-2 and TRBJ2-4, with a possible D match to TRBD2 (6 bases). V lost 5 bases, J lost 5 bases, and 19 bases lay in between. Per the germline V gene, CDR1 is SGHTA and CDR2 is FQGNSA. The CDR3 contains 16 residues. CDR3 DNA sequence: TGTGCCAGCAGCCCGTTCGGGGGAGGTCTCCAAAACATTCAGTACTTC. This codes for CASSPFGGGLQNIQYF. Full variable domain (remainder filled in from reference TRBV7-2 and TRBJ2-4): GAGVSQSPSNKVTEKGKDVELRCDPISGHTALYWYRQSLGQGLEFLIYFQGNSAPDKSGLPSDRFSAERTGGSVSTLTIQRTQQEDSAVYLCASSPFGGGLQNIQYFGAGTRLSVL.

There are a few counts of this clonotype. The chain recombines TRBV4-3 with TRBJ2-1; D remains ambiguous. The CDR3 has 14 amino acids. Trimming removed 1 base at V and 2 bases at J, with 6 bases between. Germline V gene lookup returns CDR1 LGHNA and CDR2 YSLEER. The CDR3 protein is CASSQGDPYNEQFF. The CDR3 region has the DNA TGCGCCAGCAGCCAAGGGGATCCCTACAATGAGCAGTTCTTC.

This clonotype was found a few times. The chain couples TRBV7-2 to TRBJ2-1; 10 bases fit TRBD1. This CDR3 has 16 residues. Trimming at V came to 2 bases and at J to 4 bases, leaving 5 bases not matched to a gene. Per germline, CDR1 SGHTA and CDR2 FQGNSA. DNA of the CDR3: TGTGCCAGCAGCTTAACTCAGGGACAGGGGTACAATGAGCAGTTCTTC. Protein product: CASSLTQGQGYNEQFF.

This clonotype came up many times. This chain connects TRBV7-9 to TRBJ1-1, with 7 positions matching TRBD1. V lost 1 base to trimming and J lost 2 bases; unmatched junction nucleotides: 10. CDR1 is SEHNR and CDR2 is FQNEAQ in the germline V gene (reference sequence). The CDR3 loop spans 17 amino acids. The DNA of the CDR3 is TGTGCCAGCAGCTTAGATTTAGGGGGCAGGGGTAACACTGAAGCTTTCTTT. Encoded protein: CASSLDLGGRGNTEAFF.

CDR3 in amino acids: CASSQDISPSGVQETQYF. CDR3 sequence (DNA): TGCGCCAGCAGCCAAGATATCTCGCCTAGCGGGGTGCAAGAGACCCAGTACTTC. The chain is built from TRBV4-3 and TRBJ2-5; 9 nucleotides match TRBD2. V was clipped by 0 bases and J by 2 bases; unmatched bases: 10. The CDR3 has 18 amino acids. Germline CDR1 is LGHNA and CDR2 is YSLEER.